This is a list of T cell receptor beta chains from one sample in a study of shared clonotypes between healthy human individuals. The repertoire was sequenced with immunoSEQ multiplex PCR; TCRdb's copy has only in-frame clones and lacks some. The profile shows approximately 2,000,000 clones, around 93% of them singletons. The sample taken for sequencing was naive CD8+ T cells from PBMCs. All receptors derive from a man between 18 and 29 years old in good health. Some clones in this sample may be carry-over from other donors' samples. CDR3s include the opening cysteine and the closing phenylalanine or tryptophan. A D gene is named only where the DNA matches it firmly. Clone size is not always given. Where it is, it says once, few, many or a class for expanded clones.

D: TRBD2; size: -; J: TRBJ2-1; V: TRBV19; CDR3: CASRTSGHYNEQFF; DNA: TGTGCCAGTAGGACTAGCGGACACTACAATGAGCAGTTCTTC
D: TRBD2; size: -; J: TRBJ2-2; V: TRBV10-3; CDR3: CAISALLAGGPGTGELFF; DNA: TGTGCCATCAGTGCACTACTAGCGGGAGGGCCAGGGACCGGGGAGCTGTTTTTT
D: TRBD2; size: -; J: TRBJ2-3; V: TRBV27; CDR3: CASSPLAGRTDTQYF; DNA: TGTGCCAGCAGTCCTCTAGCGGGACGGACAGATACGCAGTATTTT
D: TRBD2; size: -; J: TRBJ2-1; V: TRBV27; CDR3: CAGSLSRGVAYNEQFF; DNA: TGTGCCGGCAGTTTATCTCGGGGGGTCGCCTACAATGAGCAGTTCTTC
D: -; size: -; J: TRBJ1-2; V: TRBV6-5; CDR3: CASSYRGVLNGYTF; DNA: TGTGCCAGCAGTTACAGGGGAGTACTGAATGGCTACACCTTC
D: TRBD1; size: -; J: TRBJ2-7; V: TRBV28; CDR3: CASSLTGGSYEQYF; DNA: TGTGCCAGCAGCCTGACAGGGGGTTCCTACGAGCAGTACTTC
D: TRBD1; size: -; J: TRBJ1-5; V: TRBV14; CDR3: CASTNAGGRHLFNQPQHF; DNA: TGTGCCAGCACCAACGCAGGGGGTAGACACTTATTCAATCAGCCCCAGCATTTT
D: -; size: -; J: TRBJ2-1; V: TRBV7-9; CDR3: CASSPQGPSYNEQFF; DNA: TGTGCCAGCAGCCCGCAGGGGCCATCCTACAATGAGCAGTTCTTC
D: -; size: -; J: TRBJ1-4; V: TRBV7-6; CDR3: CASSSSTEGTNEKLFF; DNA: TGTGCCAGCAGCTCTTCGACGGAGGGGACTAATGAAAAACTGTTTTTT
D: TRBD2; size: -; J: TRBJ2-1; V: TRBV6-1; CDR3: CASSEEFWTSGVFDYNEQFF; DNA: TGTGCCAGCAGTGAAGAGTTTTGGACTAGCGGAGTTTTTGACTACAATGAGCAGTTCTTC
D: TRBD1; size: -; J: TRBJ2-3; V: TRBV12-5; CDR3: CASGFSGRGPDTQYF; DNA: TGTGCTAGTGGTTTCAGCGGCAGGGGGCCAGATACGCAGTATTTT
D: TRBD1; size: -; J: TRBJ2-1; V: TRBV27; CDR3: CASSRTGDSYNEQFF; DNA: TGTGCCAGCAGTCGGACAGGGGACTCCTACAATGAGCAGTTCTTC
D: -; size: -; J: TRBJ1-1; V: TRBV18; CDR3: CASSPTTVNTEAFF; DNA: TGTGCCAGCTCACCAACGACGGTGAACACTGAAGCTTTCTTT
D: TRBD2; size: -; J: TRBJ2-1; V: TRBV11-2; CDR3: CASSNRLAGGPRDEQFF; DNA: TGTGCCAGCAGCAACCGACTAGCGGGAGGCCCCCGCGATGAGCAGTTCTTC
D: -; size: -; J: TRBJ1-2; V: TRBV5-1; CDR3: CASSLAPTNYGYTF; DNA: TGCGCCAGCAGCTTGGCGCCGACAAACTATGGCTACACCTTC
D: -; size: -; J: TRBJ1-1; V: TRBV2; CDR3: CASSEWGPLTEAFF; DNA: TGTGCCAGCAGTGAATGGGGCCCGCTAACTGAAGCTTTCTTT
D: -; size: -; J: TRBJ1-1; V: TRBV29-1; CDR3: CSVTLYTEAFF; DNA: TGCAGCGTGACCTTGTACACTGAAGCTTTCTTT
D: -; size: -; J: TRBJ2-7; V: TRBV27; CDR3: CASSLRGASYEQYF; DNA: TGTGCCAGCAGTCTCCGGGGGGCCTCCTACGAGCAGTACTTC
D: -; size: -; J: TRBJ1-1; V: TRBV19; CDR3: CASTLSTWENTEAFF; DNA: TGTGCCAGTACTTTATCGACATGGGAGAACACTGAAGCTTTCTTT
D: -; size: -; J: TRBJ2-4; V: TRBV7-9; CDR3: CASSSAADGRKNIQYF; DNA: TGTGCCAGCAGCTCAGCCGCGGACGGGCGCAAAAACATTCAGTACTTC
D: -; size: -; J: TRBJ2-3; V: TRBV4-1; CDR3: CASSPTGDTQYF; DNA: TGCGCCAGCAGCCCGACTGGGGATACGCAGTATTTT
D: -; size: -; J: TRBJ2-1; V: TRBV11-2; CDR3: CASSPLQRAPYNEQFF; DNA: TGTGCCAGCAGCCCCCTTCAGCGGGCACCCTACAATGAGCAGTTCTTC
D: -; size: -; J: TRBJ1-1; V: TRBV30; CDR3: CAWQSYTEAFF; DNA: TGTGCCTGGCAGTCTTACACTGAAGCTTTCTTT
D: TRBD2; size: -; J: TRBJ2-5; V: TRBV5-6; CDR3: CASRILSSGSIETQYF; DNA: TGTGCCAGCCGAATCCTGTCTAGCGGGTCAATAGAGACCCAGTACTTC
D: -; size: -; J: TRBJ2-3; V: TRBV7-6; CDR3: CASSLTRPSSTDTQYF; DNA: TGTGCCAGCAGCTTAACGCGGCCCTCTAGCACAGATACGCAGTATTTT
D: -; size: -; J: TRBJ1-5; V: TRBV19; CDR3: CASSERGRGQPQHF; DNA: TGTGCCAGTAGTGAGCGGGGACGTGGTCAGCCCCAGCATTTT
D: TRBD2; size: once; J: TRBJ2-1; V: TRBV4-3; CDR3: CASSQDLSLAGSDEQFF; DNA: TGCGCCAGCAGCCAAGATTTATCACTAGCGGGTAGCGATGAGCAGTTCTTC
D: -; size: -; J: TRBJ1-2; V: TRBV4-1; CDR3: CASSQDPHRSYGYTF; DNA: TGCGCCAGCAGCCAAGATCCCCACAGATCCTATGGCTACACCTTC
D: -; size: once; J: TRBJ2-1; V: TRBV6-5; CDR3: CASSYAYLMEQFF; DNA: TGTGCCAGCAGTTACGCCTACTTAATGGAGCAGTTCTTC
D: -; size: -; J: TRBJ1-5; V: TRBV4-2; CDR3: CASSQERYNQPQHF; DNA: TGTGCCAGCAGCCAAGAAAGGTACAATCAGCCCCAGCATTTT
D: -; size: -; J: TRBJ1-3; V: TRBV29-1; CDR3: CGQATGSSGNTIYF; DNA: TGCGGTCAAGCGACGGGGAGCTCTGGAAACACCATATATTTT
D: TRBD1; size: -; J: TRBJ1-1; V: TRBV28; CDR3: CASSPFGQGNTEAFF; DNA: TGTGCCAGCAGTCCCTTTGGACAGGGCAACACTGAAGCTTTCTTT
D: TRBD2; size: -; J: TRBJ2-3; V: TRBV9; CDR3: CASSPRAGKGTDTQYF; DNA: TGTGCCAGCAGCCCCCGAGCGGGAAAGGGCACAGATACGCAGTATTTT
D: -; size: -; J: TRBJ2-7; V: TRBV4-1; CDR3: CASSQVGEHEQYF; DNA: TGCGCCAGCAGCCAAGTAGGGGAACACGAGCAGTACTTC
D: -; size: -; J: TRBJ2-1; V: TRBV10-3; CDR3: CAISDKRTTYNEQFF; DNA: TGTGCCATCAGTGACAAGCGGACGACCTACAATGAGCAGTTCTTC
D: -; size: few; J: TRBJ1-2; V: TRBV9; CDR3: CASGEPVGDGYTF; DNA: TGTGCCAGCGGCGAGCCGGTCGGTGATGGCTACACCTTC
D: -; size: -; J: TRBJ2-1; V: TRBV27; CDR3: CASSFMVYNEQFF; DNA: TGTGCCAGCAGTTTTATGGTCTACAATGAGCAGTTCTTC
D: TRBD2; size: once; J: TRBJ2-1; V: TRBV4-1; CDR3: CASSQAGLAGVNEQFF; DNA: TGCGCCAGCAGCCAGGCAGGGCTAGCGGGAGTTAATGAGCAGTTCTTC
D: -; size: -; J: TRBJ2-2; V: TRBV4-3; CDR3: CASSQDSSNTGELFF; DNA: TGCGCCAGCAGCCAAGATTCGAGCAACACCGGGGAGCTGTTTTTT
D: TRBD1; size: -; J: TRBJ1-5; V: TRBV28; CDR3: CASSHRQGVGNQPQHF; DNA: TGTGCCAGCAGTCATAGACAGGGAGTAGGCAATCAGCCCCAGCATTTT
D: TRBD1; size: -; J: TRBJ2-7; V: TRBV15; CDR3: CATGQASSYEQYF; DNA: TGTGCCACCGGACAGGCGAGCTCCTACGAGCAGTACTTC
D: TRBD2; size: -; J: TRBJ2-1; V: TRBV7-9; CDR3: CASSPDSGRGNEQFF; DNA: TGTGCCAGCAGCCCCGATAGCGGGAGAGGCAATGAGCAGTTCTTC
D: TRBD2; size: -; J: TRBJ2-1; V: TRBV5-4; CDR3: CASSPGLAEVYEQFF; DNA: TGTGCCAGCAGCCCCGGACTAGCGGAAGTCTATGAGCAGTTCTTC
D: -; size: -; J: TRBJ2-3; V: TRBV13; CDR3: CASSNTDESSHTQYF; DNA: TGTGCCAGCAGTAACACCGATGAGTCCTCTCATACGCAGTATTTT
D: -; size: -; J: TRBJ2-2; V: TRBV9; CDR3: CASKDGYTGELFF; DNA: TGTGCCAGCAAGGACGGGTATACCGGGGAGCTGTTTTTT
D: TRBD1; size: -; J: TRBJ2-7; V: TRBV6-1; CDR3: CASSEGDSLSGFFEQYF; DNA: TGTGCCAGCAGTGAAGGGGACAGTCTTTCCGGTTTTTTCGAGCAGTACTTC
D: -; size: -; J: TRBJ1-1; V: TRBV6-5; CDR3: CASSYSRVNTEAFF; DNA: TGTGCCAGCAGTTACTCCCGGGTGAACACTGAAGCTTTCTTT
D: -; size: -; J: TRBJ2-7; V: TRBV19; CDR3: CASRQGREGIYEQYF; DNA: TGTGCCAGTAGGCAAGGACGAGAGGGAATCTACGAGCAGTACTTC
D: TRBD1; size: once; J: TRBJ1-1; V: TRBV4-3; CDR3: CASSRIETGGTEAFF; DNA: TGCGCCAGCAGCCGGATTGAGACAGGGGGCACTGAAGCTTTCTTT
D: -; size: -; J: TRBJ1-1; V: TRBV6-1; CDR3: CASSERGTEAFF; DNA: TGTGCCAGCAGTGAACGGGGCACTGAAGCTTTCTTT
D: TRBD2; size: -; J: TRBJ2-2; V: TRBV28; CDR3: CASSLPGTSGANTGELFF; DNA: TGTGCCAGCAGTTTACCGGGGACTAGCGGGGCGAACACCGGGGAGCTGTTTTTT
D: -; size: -; J: TRBJ2-2; V: TRBV9; CDR3: CASSVVSGGELFF; DNA: TGTGCCAGCAGCGTAGTTTCGGGCGGGGAGCTGTTTTTT